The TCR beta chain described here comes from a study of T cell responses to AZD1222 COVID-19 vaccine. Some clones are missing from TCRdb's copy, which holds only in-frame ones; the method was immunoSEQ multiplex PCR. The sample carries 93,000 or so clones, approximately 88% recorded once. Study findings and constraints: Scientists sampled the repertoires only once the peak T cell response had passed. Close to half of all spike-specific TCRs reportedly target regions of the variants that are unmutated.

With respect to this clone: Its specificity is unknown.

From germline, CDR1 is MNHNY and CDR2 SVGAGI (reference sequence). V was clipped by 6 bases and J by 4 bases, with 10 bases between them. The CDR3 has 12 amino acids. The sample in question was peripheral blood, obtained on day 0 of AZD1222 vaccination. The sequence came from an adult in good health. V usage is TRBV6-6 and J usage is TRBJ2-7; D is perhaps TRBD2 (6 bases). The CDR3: CASSAGGYEQYF. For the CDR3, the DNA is TGTGCCAGCAGCGCTGGGGGGTACGAGCAGTACTTC.